This record covers a single T cell receptor beta chain. Antigen: not known. Within the sample, other DNA sequences also encode this same CDR3. The data belong to a study of cytomegalovirus exposure and HLA in healthy donors. PCR involved 60 Vbeta and 13 Jbeta primers. The authors' processing: As a later analysis found, there were tens of millions of unique TCR beta chains, of which roughly 11 million were shared. Some clones are missing from TCRdb's copy, which holds only in-frame ones; the method was immunoSEQ multiplex PCR. That table furnishes V, J and clone size, whereas the DNA furnished D and trimming. The sample carries under 200,000 clones, around 72% recorded once. Germline trimming cut 5 bases from V and 3 bases from J; bases unmatched to any gene: 1. Germline-derived CDR1 and CDR2 are SGHAT and FQNNGV. The CDR3 loop spans 13 amino acids. Study-wide results and limits: A few CMV-associated chains proved CMV antigen-specific in vitro. A later analysis found TCR association rates differed by HLA locus, highest for DRB1 and lowest for HLA-C. In a later analysis, the majority of CMV-associated beta chains seemingly showed HLA restriction.

The chain joins TRBV11-2 to TRBJ2-7; 10 nucleotides match TRBD1. The origin of this receptor is a female donor in good health and CMV-seronegative. The sequenced sample consisted of PBMCs. CDR3 loop: CASSRDRGYEQYF. CDR3 in DNA: TGTGCCAGCAGCCGGGACAGGGGCTACGAGCAGTACTTC.